Listed below are T cell receptor beta chains from one sample, sequenced in a study of shared clonotypes between healthy human individuals. The repertoire was sequenced with immunoSEQ multiplex PCR; TCRdb's copy has only in-frame clones and lacks some. The sample lists 950,000 to 1,100,000 clones, around 82% occurring once. The sample taken for sequencing was memory CD4+ T cells from PBMCs. The receptors derive from a man younger than 35 in good health. Some clones in this sample may be carry-over from other donors' samples. Both conserved end residues are part of each CDR3. A D gene is named only where the DNA matches it firmly. Expanded clones get a size class; other rows say once, few or many, or leave the size out.

D gene | clone size | CDR3 length | J gene | V gene | CDR3 protein | CDR3 DNA
TRBD2 | - | 14 | TRBJ2-5 | TRBV6-5 | CATSPPGLRETQYF | TGTGCCACCTCCCCCCCGGGACTAAGGGAGACCCAGTACTTC
- | - | 13 | TRBJ1-2 | TRBV4-3 | CASSQGWGYGYTF | TGCGCCAGCAGCCAAGGATGGGGCTATGGCTACACCTTC
- | - | 13 | TRBJ2-7 | TRBV19 | CASSIGYHYEQYF | TGTGCCAGTAGTATCGGGTACCACTACGAGCAGTACTTC
TRBD2 | - | 16 | TRBJ2-1 | TRBV4-1 | CASSLGGRAPNNEQFF | TGCGCCAGCAGCCTCGGCGGGAGAGCCCCTAACAATGAGCAGTTCTTC
- | - | 17 | TRBJ2-3 | TRBV28 | CASRPGSAGLSTDTQYF | TGTGCCAGCAGACCCGGGTCTGCGGGGCTTAGCACAGATACGCAGTATTTT
TRBD2 | - | 16 | TRBJ2-1 | TRBV4-1 | CASSQDNQRGYNEQFF | TGCGCCAGCAGCCAAGATAACCAGCGGGGATACAATGAGCAGTTCTTC
- | - | 14 | TRBJ2-5 | TRBV30 | CAWRTSGQRLTQYF | TGTGCCTGGAGGACGTCGGGACAAAGGCTGACCCAGTACTTC
- | - | 12 | TRBJ2-5 | TRBV5-6 | CASSLIQGTQYF | TGTGCCAGCAGCTTAATACAGGGGACCCAGTACTTC
- | - | 14 | TRBJ2-7 | TRBV27 | CASSVRGSLYEQYF | TGTGCCAGCTCAGTTAGGGGCTCTCTCTACGAGCAGTACTTC
- | - | 16 | TRBJ1-2 | TRBV4-1 | CASSEGGRGRGYGYTF | TGCGCCAGCAGCGAAGGAGGCCGGGGGCGGGGCTATGGCTACACCTTC
- | - | 12 | TRBJ1-2 | TRBV28 | CASSFGGYGYTF | TGTGCCAGCAGTTTCGGGGGATATGGCTACACCTTC
- | - | 14 | TRBJ2-3 | TRBV6-1 | CASSRQDQADTQYF | TGTGCCAGCAGCCGACAGGACCAGGCAGATACGCAGTATTTT
TRBD1 | - | 15 | TRBJ2-5 | TRBV4-3 | CASSQRTGPQETQYF | TGCGCCAGCAGCCAACGGACAGGCCCCCAAGAGACCCAGTACTTC
- | - | 14 | TRBJ1-2 | TRBV15 | CATSRVGPDYGYTF | TGTGCCACCAGCAGGGTGGGCCCTGACTATGGCTACACCTTC
- | - | 14 | TRBJ2-7 | TRBV6-6 | CASSSTTSSYEQYF | TGTGCCAGCAGTTCGACTACGTCGTCCTACGAGCAGTACTTC
TRBD2 | - | 16 | TRBJ2-7 | TRBV11-2 | CASSLARTSGSYEQYF | TGTGCCAGCAGCTTAGCCCGGACTAGCGGCTCCTACGAGCAGTACTTC
- | - | 13 | TRBJ1-3 | TRBV18 | CASSPPGLDTIYF | TGTGCCAGCTCACCCCCTGGTTTGGACACCATATATTTT
- | - | 15 | TRBJ1-1 | TRBV19 | CASSDPRHPRTEAFF | TGTGCCAGTAGCGACCCGAGACATCCAAGGACTGAAGCTTTCTTT
TRBD1 | - | 15 | TRBJ2-3 | TRBV18 | CASSWTGGSTDTQYF | TGTGCCAGCTCCTGGACAGGGGGTTCCACAGATACGCAGTATTTT
- | - | 13 | TRBJ2-7 | TRBV28 | CASTKDSPYEQYF | TGTGCCAGCACCAAAGATAGCCCCTACGAGCAGTACTTC
- | - | 13 | TRBJ1-2 | TRBV18 | CASSPDPNYGYTF | TGTGCCAGCTCACCAGACCCTAACTATGGCTACACCTTC
TRBD2 | - | 18 | TRBJ2-3 | TRBV7-3 | CASSPRALAGASTDTQYF | TGTGCCAGCAGCCCCCGGGCCCTAGCGGGAGCGAGCACAGATACGCAGTATTTT
TRBD1 | - | 14 | TRBJ2-1 | TRBV7-3 | CASSTNTGVAEQFF | TGTGCCAGCAGCACAAACACAGGGGTTGCTGAGCAGTTCTTC
- | - | 14 | TRBJ1-1 | TRBV5-5 | CASSLGHPNTEAFF | TGTGCCAGCAGCTTGGGACACCCGAACACTGAAGCTTTCTTT
TRBD1 | once | 14 | TRBJ1-6 | TRBV6-5 | CASGDRGNHSPLHF | TGTGCCAGCGGGGACAGGGGGAATCATTCACCCCTCCACTTT
TRBD1 | - | 16 | TRBJ1-2 | TRBV10-3 | CAISESGPGQGWGYTF | TGTGCCATCAGTGAGTCGGGACCGGGACAGGGATGGGGCTACACCTTC
- | once | 12 | TRBJ2-3 | TRBV7-2 | CASSAGIDTQYF | TGTGCCAGCAGCGCTGGCATAGATACGCAGTATTTT
- | few | 14 | TRBJ1-2 | TRBV5-4 | CASSLDRGNYGYTF | TGTGCCAGCAGCTTGGATAGGGGGAACTATGGCTACACCTTC
TRBD2 | - | 17 | TRBJ2-5 | TRBV5-8 | CASSLNSGSWGQETQYF | TGTGCCAGCAGCTTAAATAGCGGGAGCTGGGGGCAAGAGACCCAGTACTTC
- | - | 14 | TRBJ2-3 | TRBV6-5 | CASRGTYFTDTQYF | TGTGCCAGCAGAGGTACCTACTTCACAGATACGCAGTATTTT
TRBD1 | - | 17 | TRBJ2-2 | TRBV11-2 | CASSLGPDRVLTGELFF | TGTGCCAGCAGCTTAGGACCTGACAGGGTTCTCACCGGGGAGCTGTTTTTT
- | - | 15 | TRBJ2-6 | TRBV6-6 | CASSYGAISANVLTF | TGTGCCAGCAGTTACGGGGCGATTTCGGCCAACGTCCTGACTTTC
- | - | 16 | TRBJ1-4 | TRBV2 | CASKVNRDPSYEKLFF | TGTGCCAGCAAAGTAAACAGGGACCCCTCATACGAAAAACTGTTTTTT
TRBD2 | - | 14 | TRBJ2-7 | TRBV27 | CASSSWGRAYEQYF | TGTGCCAGCAGTTCATGGGGGAGGGCCTACGAGCAGTACTTC
- | - | 11 | TRBJ2-1 | TRBV20-1 | CSANGDNEQFF | TGCAGTGCTAACGGGGACAATGAGCAGTTCTTC
TRBD1 | - | 14 | TRBJ2-7 | TRBV5-1 | CASSNGQGWNEQYF | TGCGCCAGCAGCAACGGACAGGGGTGGAACGAGCAGTACTTC
- | - | 15 | TRBJ2-2 | TRBV5-4 | CASSHGSTPTGELFF | TGTGCCAGCAGCCACGGGTCCACCCCCACCGGGGAGCTGTTTTTT
TRBD2 | - | 17 | TRBJ2-3 | TRBV7-2 | CASSLRTSGSRTDTQYF | TGTGCCAGCAGCTTACGGACTAGCGGAAGCAGGACAGATACGCAGTATTTT
TRBD1 | - | 18 | TRBJ1-5 | TRBV7-9 | CASSNHHWGQSSNQPQHF | TGTGCCAGCAGCAACCATCATTGGGGACAGTCGAGCAATCAGCCCCAGCATTTT
- | - | 15 | TRBJ2-3 | TRBV5-8 | CASSYLRSGADTQYF | TGTGCCAGCAGCTACTTGCGGAGTGGAGCAGATACGCAGTATTTT
- | - | 12 | TRBJ1-4 | TRBV5-1 | CASSWEGEKLFF | TGCGCCAGCAGCTGGGAGGGGGAAAAACTGTTTTTT
TRBD2 | - | 16 | TRBJ2-7 | TRBV5-4 | CASSQDRTSGFYEQYF | TGCGCCAGCAGCCAAGATCGGACTAGCGGGTTCTACGAGCAGTACTTC
- | - | 14 | TRBJ2-7 | TRBV29-1 | CSVGGRTVGYEQYF | TGCAGCGTTGGGGGCAGGACTGTGGGTTACGAGCAGTACTTC
- | - | 12 | TRBJ1-3 | TRBV11-2 | CASTQAGNTIYF | TGTGCCAGCACGCAAGCTGGAAACACCATATATTTT
- | - | 12 | TRBJ2-5 | TRBV30 | CAWSVNGETQYF | TGTGCCTGGAGTGTAAACGGGGAGACCCAGTACTTC
- | - | 14 | TRBJ2-2 | TRBV9 | CASSVGQLTGELFF | TGTGCCAGCAGCGTAGGTCAGCTAACCGGGGAGCTGTTTTTT
TRBD1 | - | 13 | TRBJ1-1 | TRBV2 | CASTGQGHTEAFF | TGTGCCAGCACGGGACAGGGGCACACTGAAGCTTTCTTT
- | - | 14 | TRBJ2-7 | TRBV5-1 | CASSPWDVTYEQYF | TGCGCCAGCAGCCCCTGGGACGTTACCTACGAGCAGTACTTC
- | - | 13 | TRBJ1-1 | TRBV11-2 | CASSLGSPTEAFF | TGTGCCAGCAGCTTAGGGTCCCCCACTGAAGCTTTCTTT
- | many | 13 | TRBJ2-7 | TRBV6-5 | CASIGDAPYEQYF | TGTGCCAGCATAGGGGACGCACCCTACGAGCAGTACTTC
- | - | 12 | TRBJ2-1 | TRBV5-1 | CASTRTYNEQFF | TGCGCCAGCACGAGGACCTACAATGAGCAGTTCTTC
- | - | 17 | TRBJ2-3 | TRBV9 | CASSVGGGGSSTDTQYF | TGTGCCAGCAGCGTAGGAGGCGGTGGCAGCAGCACAGATACGCAGTATTTT
TRBD1 | - | 14 | TRBJ2-5 | TRBV29-1 | CSGAGTGAGETQYF | TGCAGCGGGGCGGGGACAGGGGCCGGGGAGACCCAGTACTTC